This T cell receptor (beta chain) was found in a study of blood T cell repertoires in COVID-19. Generated by immunoSEQ multiplex PCR, the TCRdb table keeps only in-frame clones and is missing some. Among around 230,000 clones listed, around four fifths were seen once. In this sample, this clone turned up a few times. Germline V gives CDR1 SGHVS, CDR2 FNYEAQ. Trimming cost V 0 bases and J 3 bases; bases outside gene matches: 5. The CDR3 spans 16 residues. This receptor was obtained from a man aged 35-49 years who had recovered from COVID-19. Specimen: PBMCs or T cells enriched from blood (not recorded which). The chain joins TRBV7-6 to TRBJ2-1; 7 bases line up with TRBD2. The CDR3 region has the DNA TGTGCCAGCAGCTTAGCCTCGGCGGGGGTCTACAATGAGCAGTTCTTC. It specifies CASSLASAGVYNEQFF.